Shown below are 19 T cell receptor beta chains from a single sample sequenced in a study of blood T cell repertoires in COVID-19. Profiling relied on immunoSEQ multiplex PCR, and the TCRdb table lists in-frame clones only, not all of them. The table records 120,000 or so clones, around 89% of them present only once. The sample consisted of peripheral blood. Receptor source: a man aged 45 to 65 with acute or convalescent COVID-19.

V gene TRBV7-2 combines with J gene TRBJ2-1, with D perhaps matching TRBD1 (5 bases). Germline V gene sequence: CDR1 SGHTA, CDR2 FQGNSA. The CDR3 sequence is 13 residues long. Between the trimmed V and J ends, which lost 1 base and 8 bases, there was a span of 9 bases. The CDR3 loop reads CASSLGVGHEQFF. CDR3 bases: TGTGCCAGCAGCTTAGGAGTGGGGCATGAGCAGTTCTTC.

This chain connects TRBV30 to TRBJ1-4, with 9 bases lining up with TRBD1. The germline V gene encodes CDR1 GTSNPN and CDR2 SVGIG (reference sequence). With 3 bases clipped from V and 5 bases from J, the junction kept 7 bases outside the gene matches. The CDR3 loop spans 15 amino acids. In DNA form, the CDR3 reads TGTGCCTGGAGCGGTGGGACAGGGATAAATGAAAAACTGTTTTTT. Its translation: CAWSGGTGINEKLFF.

This rearrangement joins TRBV12-5 to TRBJ2-3, with 7 nucleotides matching TRBD2. V was pared by 6 bases and J by 0 bases, with 15 bases of the junction left unmatched. This CDR3 has 18 residues. The germline V gene encodes CDR1 LGHNT and CDR2 FRNRAP. CDR3 nucleotides: TGTGCTAGTGGCACAGCGGGACTCACAACACCTAGCACAGATACGCAGTATTTT. Translated: CASGTAGLTTPSTDTQYF.

The rearrangement links TRBV5-1 to TRBJ1-1; D might be TRBD1 (6 bases). CDR1 is SGHRS, CDR2 YFSETQ, per germline. The CDR3 totals 14 residues. The V end was cut by 0 bases, the J end by 6 bases, with 12 bases between. CDR3 in amino acids: CASSLVLQGAEAFF. The CDR3 bases are TGCGCCAGCAGCTTGGTGTTACAGGGAGCTGAAGCTTTCTTT.

The rearrangement links TRBV5-1 to TRBJ2-3; perhaps TRBD1 as D (5 bases). Trimming removed 3 bases from V and 0 bases from J, with 14 bases in between. Germline V gives CDR1 SGHRS, CDR2 YFSETQ. The CDR3 sequence is 16 residues long. DNA for the CDR3: TGCGCCAGCAGCTCAAACGTTCGGACAAGCACAGATACGCAGTATTTT. This codes for CASSSNVRTSTDTQYF.

V usage is TRBV9 and J usage is TRBJ1-3; D is unresolved. Trimming stripped 1 base from V and 0 bases from J, with 5 bases between. This CDR3 region has 14 residues. Germline loops: CDR1 SGDLS, CDR2 YYNGEE. In DNA, the CDR3 is TGTGCCAGCAGCGTAAAACACTCTGGAAACACCATATATTTT. This translates into CASSVKHSGNTIYF.

The chain couples TRBV6-5 to TRBJ2-3; 7 bases align to TRBD2. The V segment lost 8 bases and the J segment 5 bases; nucleotides outside the gene matches: 7. The CDR3 sequence is 13 residues long. Germline V gene lookup returns CDR1 MNHEY and CDR2 SVGAGI. CDR3 sequence: CASRGGVGDTQYF. In DNA, the CDR3 is TGTGCCAGCCGCGGGGGAGTTGGAGATACGCAGTATTTT.

The chain has TRBV11-2 and TRBJ1-5, with D possibly TRBD1 on 6 matching bases. The CDR3 extends over 15 amino acids. V was trimmed by 1 base and J by 6 bases, leaving 13 bases between them. Germline CDR1 SGHAT, CDR2 FQNNGV. CDR3 in amino acids: CASSLGSGEGQPQHF. The CDR3 DNA is TGTGCCAGCAGCTTAGGGTCAGGGGAGGGTCAGCCCCAGCATTTT.

The rearrangement joins TRBV7-6 to TRBJ1-5; 8 bases match TRBD1. J was trimmed by 0 bases and V by 5 bases; bases with no gene match: 9. CDR1 and CDR2 (germline): SGHVS, FNYEAQ. The CDR3 has 17 amino acids. The CDR3: CASSPQTGALSNQPQHF. CDR3 nucleotides: TGTGCCAGCAGCCCACAGACAGGGGCTCTTAGCAATCAGCCCCAGCATTTT.

This rearrangement joins TRBV6-4 to TRBJ2-3; D is uncertain. Germline assignment: CDR1 MRHNA and CDR2 SNTAGT. V gave up 0 bases and J gave up 4 bases, with 8 bases separating them. CDR3 size: 14 residues. CDR3 DNA: TGTGCCAGCAGTGACTCAGACTTCCCAGATACGCAGTATTTT. Translating gives CASSDSDFPDTQYF.

The CDR3 protein is CASSLRGSTSVSGELFF. The CDR3 nucleotides are TGTGCCAGCAGCTTACGAGGGTCTACTAGCGTTTCCGGGGAGCTGTTTTTT. The chain recombines TRBV7-2 with TRBJ2-2, with 7 bases aligning to TRBD2. This CDR3 contains 17 residues. The J segment lost 6 bases and the V segment lost 2 bases, leaving 12 bases of the junction unmatched. The germline V gene has CDR1 SGHTA and CDR2 FQGNSA.

This clone occurred once. The J gene is TRBJ2-7, the V gene TRBV7-9, with 8 positions matching TRBD2. Per the germline V gene, CDR1 is SEHNR and CDR2 is FQNEAQ (reference sequence). The ends lost 6 bases at V and 3 bases at J; junction bases unmatched: 7. This CDR3 spans 14 amino acids. CDR3 nucleotide sequence: TGTGCCAGCAGTCAAAGGACTAGCTTCTACGAGCAGTACTTC. Residues: CASSQRTSFYEQYF.

This clone has just a few counts. J is TRBJ1-1 and V is TRBV7-9; no firm D call. V lost 3 bases and J lost 4, with 6 bases in between. The germline CDR1 and CDR2 sequences are SEHNR and FQNEAQ (reference sequence). The CDR3 runs to 12 residues. In DNA, the CDR3 is TGTGCCAGCAGCTTCCTTCCCACTGAAGCTTTCTTT. Its protein product is CASSFLPTEAFF.

The V gene is TRBV10-1, the J gene TRBJ1-4; 9 bases line up with TRBD1. The CDR3 runs 15 residues. Trimming took 3 bases from V and 8 from J; bases not matched to a gene: 7. Germline V lookup: CDR1 WNHNN, CDR2 SYGVQD (reference sequence). The CDR3 DNA is TGCGCCAGCAGTGAAAGAACAGGGGGCCGGGAAAAACTGTTTTTT. Its translation is CASSERTGGREKLFF.

The chain links TRBV5-4 to TRBJ2-7; 8 bases match TRBD1. Germline V lookup: CDR1 SGHNT, CDR2 YYREEE (reference sequence). CDR3 length equals 14 residues. V dropped 4 bases and J dropped 6; count of bases not matched to a gene: 9. CDR3 nucleotides: TGTGCCAGCAGCACACAGGGGGAAGTTTTCGAGCAGTACTTC. This codes for CASSTQGEVFEQYF.

The chain recombines TRBV27 with TRBJ1-1, with 10 bases lining up with TRBD1. The CDR3 is 16 amino acids. The ends lost 1 base at V and 1 base at J; junction bases unmatched: 3. Germline-derived CDR1 and CDR2 are MNHEY and SMNVEV (reference sequence). The CDR3 reads CASSLLGQGTNTEAFF. CDR3 nucleotides: TGTGCCAGCAGTTTATTGGGACAGGGGACGAACACTGAAGCTTTCTTT.

This chain joins TRBV7-9 and TRBJ2-3, with D perhaps matching TRBD2 (5 bases). The CDR3 has 15 residues. Between the trimmed V and J ends, which lost 0 bases and 3 bases, there was a span of 10 bases. CDR1 and CDR2 (germline): SEHNR, FQNEAQ (reference sequence). CDR3 residues: CASSLARGTTDTQYF. The DNA for the CDR3 is TGTGCCAGCAGCTTAGCCCGGGGAACGACAGATACGCAGTATTTT.

The genes are TRBV30 and TRBJ2-1; 8 bases align to TRBD2. The CDR3 has 16 amino acids. Germline V lookup: CDR1 GTSNPN, CDR2 SVGIG (reference sequence). Trimming took 0 bases from V and 6 from J; bases not matched to a gene: 10. CDR3 amino acids: CAWSVWISGIVNEQFF. The CDR3 bases are TGTGCCTGGAGTGTCTGGATTAGCGGGATTGTCAATGAGCAGTTCTTC.

The chain has TRBV5-5 and TRBJ2-1, with 10 bases lining up with TRBD2. This CDR3 is built from 18 residues. After removal of 1 base from V and 0 bases from J, the junction contained 7 bases not matched to a gene. The V gene's germline CDR1 is SGHKS and CDR2 YYEKEE (reference sequence). CDR3 region: CASSLWLAGVSSYNEQFF. Here the CDR3 DNA reads TGTGCCAGCAGCTTGTGGCTAGCGGGAGTTTCCTCCTACAATGAGCAGTTCTTC.